The clone carrying this TCR beta chain has only a few counts. Primed by a sample-barcoded 5' primer and a J-beta primer mix, a second PCR proceeded for roughly 7 to 12 cycles. TCRdb independently ran MiXCR on the 5' RACE reads; one entry per CDR3 protein. The sample yields roughly 1.5 million distinct CDR3 sequences, roughly 43% seen once. The sample belongs to a study of blood T cells in healthy people across ages. The V gene lost 3 bases and the J gene lost 5 bases, with 10 bases spanning the gap. This CDR3 spans 14 amino acids. The V gene is TRBV12-3 or TRBV12-4, the J gene TRBJ1-4; D unresolved. The sequence was obtained from a young woman in good health. The sample comprised blood. The chain's CDR3 is CASSFGVGNEKLFF. The CDR3 coding sequence is TGTGCCAGCAGTTTCGGTGTGGGAAATGAAAAACTGTTTTTT.